This T cell receptor beta chain was profiled in a study of blood T cell repertoires in COVID-19. The overall study: The analysed material was cDNA or gDNA that came from T cells, B-cell-depleted T cells, or PBMCs.

As originally analysed: Researchers report that nucleated cell counts were estimated from reference gene primer amplification. Libraries were prepared by immunoSEQ multiplex PCR; TCRdb keeps only in-frame clonotypes and omits some of them. The DNA was the basis for D and trimming; V, J and clone size are from that table. This table has approximately 250,000 clones, roughly 85% appearing once. The germline V gene encodes CDR1 MNHEY and CDR2 SVGAGI. This CDR3 is 13 amino acids long. J lost 5 bases, V lost 4 bases, and 4 bases had no gene match. Sequences were obtained from peripheral blood. This clonotype was sampled from a man aged 35-49 years with acute or convalescent COVID-19. This rearrangement joins TRBV6-5 to TRBJ2-7, with TRBD1 identical over 8 bases. The CDR3: CASSLDRANEQYF. CDR3 nucleotide sequence: TGTGCCAGCAGTTTGGACAGGGCAAACGAGCAGTACTTC.